The 14 T cell receptor beta chains below come from one sample, sequenced in a study of blood T cells in healthy people across ages. Primed by a sample-barcoded 5' primer and a J-beta primer mix, a second PCR proceeded for about 6 to 11 cycles. TCRdb reanalysed the 5' RACE reads using MiXCR and keeps one entry per CDR3 protein. The sample contains hundreds of thousands of distinct CDR3 sequences, 40% to 50% of which appear only once. Sequences were obtained from blood. These receptors came from a man between 60 and 75 years old in good health.

V is TRBV20-1 and J is TRBJ1-2, with 8 bases aligning to TRBD1. V lost 1 base, J lost 2 bases, and 6 bases stayed unmatched. Germline V gene sequence: CDR1 DFQATT, CDR2 SNEGSKA (reference sequence). The CDR3 is made up of 15 amino acids. This chain's CDR3 is CSARGAGTGNYGYTF. The DNA for the CDR3 is TGCAGTGCTAGAGGCGCCGGGACAGGCAACTATGGCTACACCTTC.

The gene calls are TRBV5-1 and TRBJ2-1, with 8 bases aligning to TRBD2. J lost 0 bases, V lost 4 bases, and 9 bases had no gene match. CDR1 and CDR2 (germline): SGHRS, YFSETQ. This CDR3 region has 17 residues. The CDR3 coding sequence is TGCGCCAGCAGCGCCAAGTCCGGGACTAGCTCCTACAATGAGCAGTTCTTC. Translating gives CASSAKSGTSSYNEQFF.

The V call is TRBV4-2, the J call TRBJ1-2; 7 nucleotides agree with TRBD1. Germline trimming cut 4 bases from V and 1 base from J; bases unmatched to any gene: 6. The length of the CDR3 is 15 residues. CDR1 and CDR2 from the germline V gene are LGHNA and YNFKEQ. The chain's CDR3 is CASSPRDSDNYGYTF. CDR3 DNA: TGTGCCAGCAGCCCTCGGGACAGTGATAACTATGGCTACACCTTC.

About this clonotype itself: A much more abundant neighbour one base away suggests this may be a read error. The gene calls are TRBV2 and TRBJ2-3; the D gene is possibly TRBD2 (5 bases). This CDR3 comprises 11 residues. The germline V gene encodes CDR1 SNHLY and CDR2 FYNNEI. CDR3 region: CASSERDTRYF. In DNA form, the CDR3 reads TGTGCCAGCAGTGAACGGGATACGCGGTATTTT.

This chain connects TRBV12-3 or TRBV12-4 to TRBJ1-1; 9 bases map to TRBD1. CDR3 size: 15 residues. Trimming removed 6 bases from V and 5 bases from J; junction bases left unmatched: 10. The CDR3 protein is CASRSGQGRSTEAFF. DNA for the CDR3: TGTGCCAGCAGGTCGGGACAGGGACGGTCGACTGAAGCTTTCTTT.

There are a few counts of this clonotype. This may be a read error, as it is one base from a much larger clone. The CDR3 nucleotides are TGTGCCAGCAGCCATCGGGACCTACAAGAGACCCAGTACTTC. Protein sequence: CASSHRDLQETQYF. The chain uses TRBV3-1 and TRBJ2-5, with D tentatively TRBD1 or TRBD2 (5 bases each). Deletions cut 3 bases from V and 2 bases from J, with 10 bases between. The CDR3 sequence is 14 residues long. Germline V gene lookup returns CDR1 LGHDT and CDR2 YNNKEL (reference sequence).

This clonotype occurred a few times. The gene calls are TRBV2 and TRBJ1-1; D is perhaps TRBD1 (6 bases). V was trimmed by 7 bases and J by 1 base, leaving 10 bases between them. From germline, CDR1 is SNHLY and CDR2 FYNNEI. The CDR3 is 13 amino acids. The CDR3 bases are TGTGCCAGCAACCCGGACAGGAACACTGAAGCTTTCTTT. Its translation: CASNPDRNTEAFF.

The chain is built from TRBV5-1 and TRBJ2-4; TRBD1 aligns across 7 bases. There are 14 residues in the CDR3. Germline values: CDR1 SGHRS, CDR2 YFSETQ. The junction had 12 bases not matched to a gene; V was cut back by 4 bases and J by 11 bases. In nucleotides, the CDR3 is TGCGCCAGCAGCGTGACAGGGAGTGACACAGTTCAGTACTTC. Amino acid sequence: CASSVTGSDTVQYF.

This chain joins TRBV27 and TRBJ2-1, with D possibly being TRBD1 (5 bases). There are 13 residues in the CDR3. Trimming removed 5 bases from V and 3 bases from J, with 8 bases in between. Germline V gives CDR1 MNHEY, CDR2 SMNVEV (reference sequence). DNA of the CDR3: TGTGCCAGCAGTCCAGGGATCTACAATGAGCAGTTCTTC. Amino acids: CASSPGIYNEQFF.

This clonotype has just a few counts. V gene TRBV6-5 combines with J gene TRBJ1-2; 10 bases are shared with TRBD1. Losses at the gene ends were 4 bases for V and 8 bases for J; bases not matched to a gene: 10. Germline lookup yields CDR1 MNHEY and CDR2 SVGAGI. This CDR3 is built from 15 residues. CDR3 amino acids: CASSLTRTGGEGYTF. CDR3 nucleotide sequence: TGTGCCAGCAGTTTAACAAGGACAGGGGGAGAGGGCTACACCTTC.

This clonotype was found a few times. The rearrangement joins TRBV9 to TRBJ2-5; 11 nucleotides match TRBD2. CDR1 SGDLS and CDR2 YYNGEE come from the germline V gene. V shed 3 bases and J 11 bases; nucleotides not matched to a gene: 12. The length of the CDR3 is 15 residues. CDR3 residues: CASSDSGGAHNEQYF. As DNA, the CDR3 is TGTGCCAGCAGCGATAGCGGGGGGGCCCACAATGAGCAGTACTTC.

This clonotype was seen a few times. CDR3 in amino acids: CASSLRTISYNEQFF. As DNA, the CDR3 is TGCGCCAGCAGCTTACGGACAATCTCCTACAATGAGCAGTTCTTC. The chain employs TRBV5-1 and TRBJ2-1, with D possibly TRBD1 on 5 matching bases. The CDR3 contains 15 residues. Germline V gives CDR1 SGHRS, CDR2 YFSETQ. V was pared by 2 bases and J by 0 bases, with 9 bases between. Full variable domain (outside the CDR3, taken from reference TRBV5-1 and TRBJ2-1): KAGVTQTPRYLIKTRGQQVTLSCSPISGHRSVSWYQQTPGQGLQFLFEYFSETQRNKGNFPGRFSGRQFSNSRSEMNVSTLELGDSALYLCASSLRTISYNEQFFGPGTRLTVL.

This clonotype was found a few times. The V gene is TRBV20-1, the J gene TRBJ2-4; D remains unclear. The germline V and J ends were trimmed by 1 base and 0 bases, with 10 bases remaining between them. The CDR3 totals 15 residues. Germline CDR1 is DFQATT and CDR2 is SNEGSKA (reference sequence). CDR3 loop: CSARGQVLAKNIQYF. CDR3 coding DNA: TGCAGTGCTAGAGGGCAAGTACTAGCCAAAAACATTCAGTACTTC.

The chain carries TRBV4-3 and TRBJ2-7; D is tentatively TRBD1 or TRBD2 (5 bases each). Trimming cost V 1 base and J 0 bases, with 10 bases left between them. The CDR3 consists of 15 residues. The germline V gene has CDR1 LGHNA and CDR2 YSLEER. Written as DNA, the CDR3 is TGCGCCAGCAGCCAAGGAAGGGACGCCTCCTACGAGCAGTACTTC. Translated: CASSQGRDASYEQYF.